This T cell receptor beta chain was identified during a study of glioma-infiltrating T cells. In its sample, this clonotype was seen many times. Amplification of TCR alpha and beta CDR3 regions from RNA used iRepertoire nested multiplex PCR. Via MiXCR, TCRdb re-called the multiplex PCR reads, giving one row per CDR3 protein. This sample has around 130,000 distinct CDR3 sequences; approximately 24% occur once, and the top ten carry 27%. The germline CDR1 and CDR2 sequences are DFQATT and SNEGSKA (reference sequence). With 6 bases clipped from V and 4 bases from J, the junction kept 7 bases outside the gene matches. CDR3 length: 15 residues.

The sequenced sample consisted of glioma tissue, nonneoplastic brain tissue, or PBMCs (not recorded which). The V gene is TRBV20-1, the J gene TRBJ2-1; 12 bases are a match to TRBD2. The receptor was derived from a human donor with low-grade glioma or glioblastoma, undergoing nonglioma brain surgery, or in good health (not recorded which). DNA of the CDR3: TGCAGTGCATCGACTAGCGGGGGACCATACAATGAGCAGTTCTTC. It specifies CSASTSGGPYNEQFF.